A single sample gave rise to the 6 T cell receptor beta chains below, sequenced in a study of CD8+CD57+ T cells in acquired aplastic anemia (dated by TCRdb to 2017 to 2018). Sequencing relied on an Illumina HiSeq 2000. Genomic DNA served as template for TCR beta VDJ combination and CDR3 sequence profiling. TCRdb reprocessed the public reads (quality trimming at Q25 with fastp, clone calling with MiXCR) and kept in-frame beta chains. Rows with a matching CDR3 protein are joined into one entry that keeps the most common DNA and genes. The sample has around 50,000 distinct CDR3 sequences on record, about 56% of them singletons. The ten largest clones capture approximately 15% of the sample. Patients chosen for sequencing had shown expansion of CD8+CD57+ cells by flow cytometry. Sequences were obtained from sorted CD4+, CD8+, or CD8+CD57+ T cells (not recorded which) from PBMCs. Source of these receptors: a human donor with aplastic anemia.

This clonotype was detected ten times or more. The V and J genes are TRBV30 and TRBJ1-2, with D possibly being TRBD1 (6 bases). V shed 5 bases and J shed 8 bases, with 18 bases lying between them. Germline V gene sequence: CDR1 GTSNPN, CDR2 SVGIG (reference sequence). This CDR3 spans 13 amino acids. CDR3 sequence (DNA): TGTGCCTGGGAGGGGGGACGCGGGGGAGGCTACACCTTC. Its protein is CAWEGGRGGGYTF.

This clonotype appeared many times. The chain uses TRBV19 and TRBJ2-3; D might be TRBD1 (5 bases). Germline V lookup: CDR1 LNHDA, CDR2 SQIVND (reference sequence). V dropped 4 bases and J dropped 8 bases, with 13 bases sitting between them. There are 13 residues in the CDR3. The CDR3 sequence: CASSTVGAGTQYF. The CDR3 DNA sequence: TGTGCCAGTAGTACCGTAGGGGCTGGTACGCAGTATTTT.

This clonotype was seen ten or more times. The CDR3 spells CAWSLPGPSAEKLFF. CDR3 bases: TGTGCCTGGAGTCTTCCGGGGCCATCTGCGGAAAAACTGTTTTTT. The rearrangement uses TRBV30 and TRBJ1-4, with a weak D call TRBD1 (5 bases). Germline V gene data show CDR1 as GTSNPN and CDR2 as SVGIG (reference sequence). V was clipped by 2 bases and J by 8 bases, with 18 bases between them. The CDR3 is made up of 15 amino acids. Looking up the rest from reference TRBV30 and TRBJ1-4 gives the full variable domain: SQTIHQWPATLVQPVGSPLSLECTVEGTSNPNLYWYRQAAGRGLQLLFYSVGIGQISSEVPQNLSASRPQDRQFILSSKKLLLSDSGFYLCAWSLPGPSAEKLFFGSGTQLSVL.

As concerns this clonotype: This may arise from a read error, as a much more abundant clone is one base away. The chain uses TRBV12-3 or TRBV12-4 and TRBJ2-3, with 11 nucleotides matching TRBD1. J was trimmed by 4 bases and V by 8 bases; bases with no gene match: 8. This CDR3 is 15 amino acids long. CDR3 residues: CASRPRTGGADTQYF. The DNA for the CDR3 is TGTGCCAGCCGTCCCCGGACAGGGGGCGCAGATACGCAGTATTTT.

The chain combines TRBV10-3 with TRBJ1-1, with 8 bases matching TRBD1. Germline V lookup: CDR1 ENHRY, CDR2 SYGVKD. The CDR3 contains 14 residues. The V gene end was trimmed by 6 bases and the J gene end by 0 bases; junction bases not matched to a gene: 3. The CDR3 nucleotides read TGTGCCATCAGCGACAGGGGTATGAACACTGAAGCTTTCTTT. It translates to CAISDRGMNTEAFF.

The chain is built from TRBV29-1 and TRBJ1-1, with 7 nucleotides matching TRBD1. After removal of 6 bases from V and 2 bases from J, the junction contained 6 bases not matched to a gene. The CDR3 loop spans 13 amino acids. CDR1 and CDR2 (germline): SQVTM, ANQGSEA. CDR3 protein: CSVSDRTNTEAFF. DNA of the CDR3: TGCAGCGTCTCGGACAGGACTAACACTGAAGCTTTCTTT.